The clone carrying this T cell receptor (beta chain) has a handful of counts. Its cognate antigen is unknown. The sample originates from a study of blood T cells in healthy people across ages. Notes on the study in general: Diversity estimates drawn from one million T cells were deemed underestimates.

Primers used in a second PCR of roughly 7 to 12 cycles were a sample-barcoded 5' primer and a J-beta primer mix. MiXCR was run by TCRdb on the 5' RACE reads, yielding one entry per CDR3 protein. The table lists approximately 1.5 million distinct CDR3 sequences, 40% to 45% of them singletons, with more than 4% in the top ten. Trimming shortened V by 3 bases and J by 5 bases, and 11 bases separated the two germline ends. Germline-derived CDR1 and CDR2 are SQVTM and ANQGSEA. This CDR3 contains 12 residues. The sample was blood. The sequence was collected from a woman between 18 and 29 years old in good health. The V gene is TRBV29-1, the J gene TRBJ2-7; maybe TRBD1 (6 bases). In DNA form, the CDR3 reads TGCAGCGTTGACAGGGGCAAAGACGAGCAGTACTTC. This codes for CSVDRGKDEQYF.